This passage covers 30 T cell receptor beta chains from one sample sequenced in a study of blood T cells in healthy people across ages. Using a J-beta primer mix together with a sample-barcoded 5' primer, a second PCR was run for roughly 6 to 12 cycles. In TCRdb, the 5' RACE reads were re-called with MiXCR into one record per CDR3 protein. The table lists 650,000 to 700,000 distinct CDR3 sequences, under 65% of them singletons. What was sequenced was blood. These receptors all come from a woman at least 80 years old in good health.

As concerns this clonotype: Sequence at one end of the junction differs from germline and may be a read error. The chain links TRBV7-6 to TRBJ1-6; 7 bases are a match to TRBD1. Germline V lookup: CDR1 SGHVS, CDR2 FNYEAQ. The CDR3 is 16 amino acids. CDR3 amino acids: CTSSSTTGSYNSPLHF. In DNA form, the CDR3 reads TGTACCAGCAGCTCAACGACAGGGAGCTACAATTCACCCCTCCACTTT. The variable domain in full, with the rest retrieved from reference TRBV7-6 and TRBJ1-6, is GAGVSQSPRYKVTKRGQDVALRCDPISGHVSLYWYRQALGQGPEFLTYFNYEAQQDKSGLPNDRFSAERPEGSISTLTIQRTEQRDSAMYRCTSSSTTGSYNSPLHFGNGTRLTVT.

V and J are TRBV9 and TRBJ1-3; D not resolved. Trimming removed 4 bases from V and 0 bases from J, with 11 bases in between. The CDR3 totals 15 residues. CDR1 is SGDLS, CDR2 YYNGEE, per germline. The CDR3 DNA is TGTGCCAGCAGCTCAAGTCTAGGCTCTGGAAACACCATATATTTT. Its protein is CASSSSLGSGNTIYF.

This chain joins TRBV27 and TRBJ2-1, with 9 bases matching TRBD2. This CDR3 region has 16 residues. With 5 bases clipped from V and 2 bases from J, the junction kept 7 bases outside the gene matches. Germline V lookup: CDR1 MNHEY, CDR2 SMNVEV (reference sequence). CDR3 region: CASSKLAGSTYNEQFF. The CDR3 nucleotides read TGTGCCAGCAGTAAACTAGCGGGCTCAACCTACAATGAGCAGTTCTTC.

J is TRBJ2-1 and V is TRBV11-3, with no clear D. CDR3 size: 16 residues. Germline V gene lookup returns CDR1 SGHNT and CDR2 YENEEA. V lost 1 base and J 0 bases, leaving 10 bases between the germline ends. The CDR3 DNA reads as TGTGCCAGCAGCTTAGGTTCCGTGCGCTCCTACAATGAGCAGTTCTTC. Its protein product is CASSLGSVRSYNEQFF. The full variable domain, completed using reference TRBV11-3 and TRBJ2-1, is EAGVVQSPRYKIIEKKQPVAFWCNPISGHNTLYWYLQNLGQGPELLIRYENEEAVDDSQLPKDRFSAERLKGVDSTLKIQPAELGDSAVYLCASSLGSVRSYNEQFFGPGTRLTVL.

V and J are TRBV4-1 and TRBJ2-5; 9 positions agree with TRBD2. Judging by the DNA end, TRBJ2-7 fits better; the J call may be wrong. The CDR3 is 15 amino acids. The germline V gene has CDR1 MGHRA and CDR2 YSYEKL. CDR3 DNA sequence: TGCGCCAGCAGCACCGAGGCGGGAGGGAGCTACGAGCAGTACTTC. It is translated as CASSTEAGGSYEQYF.

Ten or more counts support this clonotype. DNA of the CDR3: TGTGCCAGCAGTTTATGGCTAGCGGGGGTTCAGACCCAGTACTTC. It encodes CASSLWLAGVQTQYF. The chain is built from TRBV27 and TRBJ2-5; 10 bases line up with TRBD2. CDR1 and CDR2 from the germline V gene are MNHEY and SMNVEV (reference sequence). V was clipped by 1 base and J by 6 bases; unmatched bases: 5. This CDR3 contains 15 residues.

This clonotype has a count of ten or more. V gene TRBV29-1 combines with J gene TRBJ1-5; possibly TRBD1 for D (6 bases). CDR1 and CDR2 (germline): SQVTM, ANQGSEA. The length of the CDR3 is 13 residues. V gave up 6 bases and J gave up 6 bases, with 15 bases separating them. DNA of the CDR3: TGCAGCGTAGACACAGGGTTCGGTCAGCCCCAGCATTTT. This sequence encodes CSVDTGFGQPQHF.

This clonotype was seen repeatedly, ten times or more. This chain uses TRBV7-9 with TRBJ2-5; D remains unclear. Germline V gene sequence: CDR1 SEHNR, CDR2 FQNEAQ (reference sequence). This CDR3 is 14 amino acids long. The V and J ends lost 3 bases and 4 bases respectively, with 12 bases between them. The CDR3: CASSFAESGETQYF. DNA for the CDR3: TGTGCCAGCAGCTTTGCGGAGTCGGGAGAGACCCAGTACTTC.

The J gene is TRBJ2-5, the V gene TRBV12-3 or TRBV12-4; 12 bases match TRBD2. This CDR3 has 15 amino acids. J was trimmed by 11 bases and V by 9 bases; bases with no gene match: 16. Here the CDR3 reads CASRSSGGGPGEQYF. In DNA form, the CDR3 reads TGTGCCAGTAGATCTAGCGGGGGGGGTCCTGGTGAGCAGTACTTC.

The chain has TRBV7-9 and TRBJ2-3; 9 bases map to TRBD2. V was clipped by 2 bases and J by 2 bases; unmatched bases: 8. Germline V gene sequence: CDR1 SEHNR, CDR2 FQNEAQ (reference sequence). CDR3 length: 17 residues. The CDR3 bases are TGTGCCAGCAGCTTACCCCGGCTAGCGGGGATCACAGATACGCAGTATTTT. It encodes CASSLPRLAGITDTQYF.

The chain is built from TRBV7-9 and TRBJ1-3; D gene uncertain. CDR3 size: 15 residues. CDR1 and CDR2 (germline): SEHNR, FQNEAQ (reference sequence). V was pared by 7 bases and J by 8 bases, with 21 bases between. As DNA, the CDR3 is TGTGCCAGCACCCCCTCTCGACTAGTCGTGGACACCATATATTTT. Amino acids: CASTPSRLVVDTIYF.

This clonotype has only one observation. This chain connects TRBV27 to TRBJ2-5; a possible D gene is TRBD2 (6 bases). This CDR3 has 14 amino acids. V gave up 3 bases and J gave up 5 bases, with 13 bases separating them. Germline values: CDR1 MNHEY, CDR2 SMNVEV (reference sequence). CDR3 DNA: TGTGCCAGCAGTTTGCAGGGAGGTTGGGAGACCCAGTACTTC. This gives the protein CASSLQGGWETQYF.

The gene calls are TRBV20-1 and TRBJ2-3, with D possibly TRBD2 on 5 matching bases. There are 14 residues in the CDR3. V was trimmed by 5 bases and J by 2 bases, leaving 14 bases between them. Germline V gives CDR1 DFQATT, CDR2 SNEGSKA (reference sequence). CDR3 bases: TGCAGTGCTCCCGGGGTCAGCTACACAGATACGCAGTATTTT. It is translated as CSAPGVSYTDTQYF.

As concerns this clonotype: A much larger clone differs by one base, so this may be a read error. The chain couples TRBV29-1 to TRBJ2-7, with D possibly being TRBD1 or TRBD2 (5 bases each). The DNA end is a closer match to TRBJ2-5, so the J assignment may be wrong. The CDR3 extends over 14 amino acids. Per the germline V gene, CDR1 is SQVTM and CDR2 is ANQGSEA. CDR3 nucleotide sequence: TGCAGCGTTGCAGGGCCCATCAAGCGGGAGACCCAGTACTTC. It translates to CSVAGPIKRETQYF.

The J gene is TRBJ2-1, the V gene TRBV30; perhaps TRBD2 as D (6 bases). The J call may be in error: the DNA end matches TRBJ2-7 better. The CDR3 consists of 14 residues. Germline lookup yields CDR1 GTSNPN and CDR2 SVGIG (reference sequence). The chain's CDR3 is CAGRWLATTYEQYF. CDR3 bases: TGTGCCGGCCGTTGGCTAGCGACAACCTACGAGCAGTACTTC.

The chain recombines TRBV10-3 with TRBJ2-3; 8 bases line up with TRBD2. Looked up from germline, CDR1 is ENHRY and CDR2 is SYGVKD. Losses at the gene ends were 2 bases for V and 10 bases for J; bases not matched to a gene: 5. The CDR3 has 13 residues. The CDR3 nucleotides read TGTGCCATCAGTGAGGCGGGAGGTGGAGCGCAGTATTTT. It yields the protein CAISEAGGGAQYF.

This clonotype was recorded at least ten times. This chain uses TRBV6-6 with TRBJ2-5; maybe TRBD1 (6 bases). From germline, CDR1 is MNHNY and CDR2 SVGAGI (reference sequence). Between the trimmed V and J ends, which lost 6 bases and 4 bases, there was a span of 15 bases. This CDR3 contains 14 residues. CDR3 sequence (DNA): TGTGCCAGCAGACCCGGAACAGGGTCAGAGACCCAGTACTTC. Encoded protein: CASRPGTGSETQYF.

The J gene is TRBJ1-5, the V gene TRBV20-1; 7 bases line up with TRBD1. This CDR3 has 13 residues. Germline-derived CDR1 and CDR2 are DFQATT and SNEGSKA (reference sequence). Unmatched junction bases numbered 7, after V lost 6 bases and J lost 5 bases. As DNA, the CDR3 is TGCAGTGCCGCAGGGACAGCCGATCAGCCCCAGCATTTT. Its translation is CSAAGTADQPQHF.

This clonotype has just a few counts. The rearrangement links TRBV6-2 or TRBV6-3 to TRBJ1-1, with D uncertain. CDR3 length: 15 residues. V was clipped by 2 bases and J by 1 base, with 11 bases between them. CDR1 MNHEY and CDR2 SVGEGT come from the germline V gene. CDR3 loop: CASSYSPPKNTEAFF. The CDR3 DNA is TGTGCCAGCAGTTACAGCCCCCCGAAGAACACTGAAGCTTTCTTT.

This clonotype was recorded many times. The chain uses TRBV28 and TRBJ1-4; D is uncertain. Germline CDR1 reads MDHEN; CDR2 reads SYDVKM. CDR3 size: 15 residues. Trimming stripped 6 bases from V and 0 bases from J, with 11 bases between. The CDR3 DNA follows: TGTGCCAGCAGCTTACCGTTAACAACTAATGAAAAACTGTTTTTT. Encoded protein: CASSLPLTTNEKLFF.

There are many counts of this clonotype. The chain uses TRBV7-2 and TRBJ2-3; TRBD2 is a possible D gene (6 bases). V gave up 3 bases and J gave up 2 bases, with 12 bases separating them. This CDR3 has 15 residues. Germline V gene lookup returns CDR1 SGHTA and CDR2 FQGNSA. CDR3 sequence: CASSFSGGATDTQYF. The CDR3 bases are TGTGCCAGCAGCTTCAGCGGCGGGGCCACAGATACGCAGTATTTT. Supplemented by reference TRBV7-2 and TRBJ2-3, the full variable domain reads GAGVSQSPSNKVTEKGKDVELRCDPISGHTALYWYRQSLGQGLEFLIYFQGNSAPDKSGLPSDRFSAERTGGSVSTLTIQRTQQEDSAVYLCASSFSGGATDTQYFGPGTRLTVL.

The table lists this clonotype with many counts. The gene calls are TRBV10-3 and TRBJ2-1; 11 nucleotides line up with TRBD2. The germline CDR1 and CDR2 sequences are ENHRY and SYGVKD. CDR3 length equals 15 residues. The V gene end was trimmed by 6 bases and the J gene end by 6 bases; junction bases not matched to a gene: 7. CDR3 region: CAISSTSGIGNEQFF. CDR3 DNA: TGTGCCATCAGCTCGACTAGCGGGATCGGCAATGAGCAGTTCTTC.

The genes are TRBV19 and TRBJ2-1; D may be TRBD1 (5 bases). With 7 bases removed from V and 3 bases from J, the gap between germline ends came to 13 bases. CDR1 is LNHDA and CDR2 is SQIVND in the germline V gene (reference sequence). The CDR3 length is 14 residues. DNA for the CDR3: TGTGCCAGTAAGGCTCAGGACATCTACAATGAGCAGTTCTTC. Its protein is CASKAQDIYNEQFF.

The chain recombines TRBV4-3 with TRBJ2-5; D remains unclear. The J call may be in error: the DNA end matches TRBJ2-4 better. This CDR3 spans 13 amino acids. Looked up from germline, CDR1 is LGHNA and CDR2 is YSLEER. The CDR3 spells CASSQVTANIQYF. CDR3 coding DNA: TGCGCCAGCAGCCAAGTTACAGCTAACATTCAGTACTTC.

V usage is TRBV6-2 or TRBV6-3 and J usage is TRBJ2-1; D is possibly TRBD1 (6 bases). Germline V gene data show CDR1 as MNHEY and CDR2 as SVGEGT. Trimming removed 1 base from V and 0 bases from J, with 16 bases in between. The CDR3 extends over 18 amino acids. The CDR3 DNA follows: TGTGCCAGCAGTTACTGGCAGGGGAGCTTTAGCTCCTACAATGAGCAGTTCTTC. Translated, it gives CASSYWQGSFSSYNEQFF.

V usage is TRBV7-2 and J usage is TRBJ2-1; 7 nucleotides align to TRBD2. There are 17 residues in the CDR3. The V gene end was trimmed by 3 bases and the J gene end by 7 bases; junction bases not matched to a gene: 15. Germline V CDR1 and CDR2: SGHTA, FQGNSA. CDR3 protein: CASSLPKVGGPKNEQFF. The CDR3, as DNA: TGTGCCAGCAGCTTGCCCAAAGTGGGAGGGCCCAAAAATGAGCAGTTCTTC.

On this clonotype itself: The germline gene is not matched at one end of the junction; a read error may be the cause. The chain has TRBV9 and TRBJ1-3; D is possibly TRBD1 (5 bases). This CDR3 region has 14 residues. Germline V CDR1 and CDR2: SGDLS, YYNGEE. Here the CDR3 DNA reads TGTACCAGCAGCGCCCTGGGGGCTGGAAACACCATATATTTT. This encodes CTSSALGAGNTIYF. Full variable domain (remainder filled in from reference TRBV9 and TRBJ1-3): DSGVTQTPKHLITATGQRVTLRCSPRSGDLSVYWYQQSLDQGLQFLIQYYNGEERAKGNILERFSAQQFPDLHSELNLSSLELGDSALYFCTSSALGAGNTIYFGEGSWLTVV.

This clonotype came up a few times. A much more abundant neighbour one base away suggests this may be a read error. The chain couples TRBV6-6 to TRBJ2-5, with a possible D match to TRBD1 (6 bases). Trimming stripped 4 bases from V and 3 bases from J, with 15 bases between. Germline V gene data show CDR1 as MNHNY and CDR2 as SVGAGI (reference sequence). The CDR3 length is 15 residues. The chain's CDR3 is CASSSHATGKETQYF. The CDR3, as DNA: TGTGCCAGCAGTTCCCACGCGACAGGAAAAGAGACCCAGTACTTC.

With regard to this clonotype: It may be a read error: a sequence one base away is much more abundant. This rearrangement joins TRBV30 to TRBJ2-5; 9 nucleotides align to TRBD2. The V gene end was trimmed by 5 bases and the J gene end by 11 bases; junction bases not matched to a gene: 18. From germline, CDR1 is GTSNPN and CDR2 SVGIG (reference sequence). This CDR3 is 15 amino acids long. The CDR3 sequence: CAWFPQGGRGDEQYF. CDR3 sequence (DNA): TGTGCCTGGTTTCCCCAGGGCGGGAGGGGAGATGAGCAGTACTTC.

The rearrangement uses TRBV12-3 or TRBV12-4 and TRBJ2-3; D not certain. The length of the CDR3 is 14 residues. V lost 7 bases and J 2 bases, leaving 13 bases between the germline ends. CDR3 DNA: TGTGCCAGCAAAGAGAGAGGTACCACAGATACGCAGTATTTT. This codes for CASKERGTTDTQYF.